A single sample gave rise to the 25 T cell receptor beta chains below, sequenced in a study of Ad26.COV2.S vaccination and SARS-CoV-2 variants (dated by TCRdb to the early 2020s). The sample's treatment or condition label, decoded: some 20 received Ad26.COV2.S at low or high dose, single or two shots; about five received placebo; per-sample allocation not given. Repertoires of vaccine and placebo recipients were sequenced from samples taken on day 63 after the first injection. Library generation was performed with the immunoSEQ multiplex PCR assay. TCRdb carries this immuneACCESS record with in-frame sequences only. Its versions omit some clonotypes, under half of them owing to an unresolved V gene in the studies checked, with the rest unexplained. Recorded for this sample are over 350,000 clones; roughly nine tenths of them occurred a single time. The ten biggest clones cover under 3.5% of the sample.

The sample in question was peripheral blood, obtained in a trial of Ad26.COV2.S vaccine versus placebo. These receptors originate from a person between 18 and 59 years old who received the Ad26.COV2.S COVID-19 vaccine or a placebo.

This clone was detected once. The rearrangement uses TRBV7-2 and TRBJ2-5; D perhaps matches TRBD1 (5 bases). Trimming removed 8 bases at V and 5 bases at J, with 21 bases between. CDR3 length: 15 amino acids. From germline, CDR1 is SGHTA and CDR2 FQGNSA. The CDR3 region has the DNA TGTGCCAGCCTCCCAGGCCCAGGGTCTGGGGAGACCCAGTACTTC. It yields the protein CASLPGPGSGETQYF.

The chain combines TRBV2 with TRBJ1-6; D remains unclear. The germline CDR1 and CDR2 sequences are SNHLY and FYNNEI. V gave up 4 bases and J gave up 0 bases, with 13 bases separating them. The CDR3 is 17 residues long. The CDR3 region has the DNA TGTGCCAGCAGTGGCGGGCGAGTTAGCTCCTATAATTCACCCCTCCACTTT. It specifies CASSGGRVSSYNSPLHF.

This chain uses TRBV19 with TRBJ2-1; TRBD1 aligns across 10 bases. Germline V gene data show CDR1 as LNHDA and CDR2 as SQIVND (reference sequence). There are 15 residues in the CDR3. The J segment lost 6 bases and the V segment lost 1 base, leaving 3 bases of the junction unmatched. This CDR3 reads CASSIGDRGRNEQFF. As DNA, the CDR3 is TGTGCCAGTAGTATAGGGGACAGGGGTCGCAATGAGCAGTTCTTC.

The chain couples TRBV7-6 to TRBJ1-6, with TRBD1 identical over 7 bases. This CDR3 comprises 16 residues. V gave up 3 bases and J gave up 4 bases; unmatched junction bases: 6. CDR1 is SGHVS, CDR2 FNYEAQ, per germline. CDR3 nucleotides: TGTGCCAGCAGCTTCGAACAGGGGTCTTATAATTCACCCCTCCACTTT. Residues: CASSFEQGSYNSPLHF.

This chain joins TRBV5-6 and TRBJ2-6; D call uncertain. Germline V gene data show CDR1 as SGHDT and CDR2 as YYEEEE. CDR3 size: 15 residues. V shed 3 bases and J shed 0 bases, with 7 bases lying between them. DNA of the CDR3: TGTGCCAGCAGCTGGGGAACCTCTGGGGCCAACGTCCTGACTTTC. Protein sequence: CASSWGTSGANVLTF.

The rearrangement joins TRBV5-1 to TRBJ2-3, with a tentative D call TRBD1 (5 bases). The CDR3 has 14 residues. The germline V gene encodes CDR1 SGHRS and CDR2 YFSETQ. V lost 0 bases and J lost 4, with 9 bases in between. The CDR3 nucleotides are TGCGCCAGCAGCTTGGCCATAGGGGCAGATACGCAGTATTTT. Its translation: CASSLAIGADTQYF. Supplemented by reference TRBV5-1 and TRBJ2-3, the full variable domain reads KAGVTQTPRYLIKTRGQQVTLSCSPISGHRSVSWYQQTPGQGLQFLFEYFSETQRNKGNFPGRFSGRQFSNSRSEMNVSTLELGDSALYLCASSLAIGADTQYFGPGTRLTVL.

This rearrangement joins TRBV6-6 to TRBJ2-2; 14 bases are shared with TRBD2. The CDR3 is 17 amino acids. V trimming: 6 bases; J trimming: 3 bases; junction bases outside the gene matches: 6. Germline CDR1 MNHNY, CDR2 SVGAGI (reference sequence). The CDR3 bases are TGTGCCAGCAGCCGACTAGCGGGGGGGCTCGACACCGGGGAGCTGTTTTTT. It translates to CASSRLAGGLDTGELFF.

The rearrangement links TRBV20-1 to TRBJ1-2; a weak D match, TRBD1 (5 bases). Germline V gene data show CDR1 as DFQATT and CDR2 as SNEGSKA (reference sequence). Trimming removed 5 bases from V and 7 bases from J, with 11 bases in between. The CDR3 runs 11 residues. The CDR3 loop is CSAPEGFGYTF. CDR3 bases: TGCAGTGCTCCCGAGGGGTTTGGCTACACCTTC.

This sequence joins TRBV2 and TRBJ1-2; 8 nucleotides match TRBD1. The germline V gene has CDR1 SNHLY and CDR2 FYNNEI. The trim removed 6 bases at V and 3 bases at J, leaving 6 bases unmatched. CDR3 length equals 14 residues. Here the CDR3 reads CASRPMDRDYGYTF. The CDR3 DNA sequence: TGTGCCAGCAGGCCCATGGACAGGGACTATGGCTACACCTTC.

The chain joins TRBV20-1 to TRBJ2-5; D remains unclear. CDR3 length equals 10 residues. Germline V gene data show CDR1 as DFQATT and CDR2 as SNEGSKA (reference sequence). V was cut by 5 bases and J by 4 bases, with 5 bases left in between. Written as DNA, the CDR3 is TGCAGTGCTCTCGGAGAGACCCAGTACTTC. As protein: CSALGETQYF.

On this clone itself: Distinct nucleotide sequences in the sample also encode this CDR3. The chain has TRBV5-1 and TRBJ1-2, with TRBD1 identical over 8 bases. The CDR3 covers 13 residues. The trim removed 4 bases at V and 7 bases at J, leaving 6 bases unmatched. Germline values: CDR1 SGHRS, CDR2 YFSETQ. CDR3 in amino acids: CASSPTGAGGYTF. The CDR3 DNA reads as TGCGCCAGCAGCCCGACAGGGGCCGGTGGCTACACCTTC. Full variable domain (remainder filled in from reference TRBV5-1 and TRBJ1-2): KAGVTQTPRYLIKTRGQQVTLSCSPISGHRSVSWYQQTPGQGLQFLFEYFSETQRNKGNFPGRFSGRQFSNSRSEMNVSTLELGDSALYLCASSPTGAGGYTFGSGTRLTVV.

V gene TRBV4-1 combines with J gene TRBJ2-1; D uncertain. The CDR3 has 16 amino acids. The germline CDR1 and CDR2 sequences are MGHRA and YSYEKL. V lost 3 bases and J 4 bases, leaving 16 bases between the germline ends. The CDR3 sequence is CASSQEGPPGYNEQFF. For the CDR3, the DNA is TGCGCCAGCAGCCAGGAAGGGCCTCCGGGTTACAATGAGCAGTTCTTC.

The chain recombines TRBV7-8 with TRBJ1-3; no firm D call. The CDR3 length is 15 residues. V was trimmed by 6 bases and J by 0 bases, leaving 12 bases between them. Germline CDR1 and CDR2: SGHVS and FQNEAQ. The CDR3: CASSGSRLSGNTIYF. CDR3 bases: TGTGCCAGCAGTGGCAGCCGTCTCTCTGGAAACACCATATATTTT.

The CDR3 spells CASSLSFGRGNQPQHF. CDR3 nucleotides: TGTGCCAGCAGTTTGTCTTTTGGCAGGGGGAATCAGCCCCAGCATTTT. The genes are TRBV27 and TRBJ1-5; 7 positions match TRBD1. The CDR3 runs 16 residues. The junction had 9 bases not matched to a gene; V was cut back by 3 bases and J by 4 bases. Germline lookup yields CDR1 MNHEY and CDR2 SMNVEV (reference sequence).

The chain recombines TRBV5-1 with TRBJ1-2; D is possibly TRBD1 (5 bases). CDR3 length: 15 amino acids. Looked up from germline, CDR1 is SGHRS and CDR2 is YFSETQ. Between the trimmed V and J ends, which lost 1 base and 0 bases, there was a span of 10 bases. Here the CDR3 DNA reads TGCGCCAGCAGCTTGACAGGCGATACTAACTATGGCTACACCTTC. It yields the protein CASSLTGDTNYGYTF.

V gene TRBV7-6 combines with J gene TRBJ1-5; D gene ambiguous. V lost 1 base to trimming and J lost 6 bases, with 13 bases between them. CDR3 length: 15 amino acids. Germline V lookup: CDR1 SGHVS, CDR2 FNYEAQ. The CDR3 loop reads CASSLGTVRGQPQHF. The CDR3 nucleotides read TGTGCCAGCAGCTTAGGGACGGTTAGAGGTCAGCCCCAGCATTTT.

The genes are TRBV6-1 and TRBJ1-5, with D uncertain. Germline V gene lookup returns CDR1 MNHNS and CDR2 SASEGT. V lost 3 bases and J 1 base, leaving 10 bases between the germline ends. The CDR3 is 15 amino acids. The CDR3 is CASSDQTLSNQPQHF. CDR3 sequence (DNA): TGTGCCAGCAGTGATCAGACACTCAGCAATCAGCCCCAGCATTTT.

This chain connects TRBV27 to TRBJ2-2; D perhaps matches TRBD2 (5 bases). CDR1 and CDR2 (germline): MNHEY, SMNVEV (reference sequence). V lost 3 bases to trimming and J lost 4 bases, with 18 bases between them. This CDR3 has 17 residues. CDR3 in amino acids: CASSFRRSGWGTGELFF. The CDR3 coding sequence is TGTGCCAGCAGTTTCAGGAGGTCGGGCTGGGGCACCGGGGAGCTGTTTTTT.

The J gene is TRBJ1-3, the V gene TRBV15, with D perhaps TRBD1 (5 bases). This CDR3 has 16 amino acids. The V gene's germline CDR1 is LNHNV and CDR2 YYDKDF (reference sequence). V was pared by 8 bases and J by 0 bases, with 17 bases between. The CDR3 coding sequence is TGTGCCACCCAGGACGGGGACGGACTCTCTGGAAACACCATATATTTT. Residues: CATQDGDGLSGNTIYF. Full variable domain (missing parts from reference TRBV15 and TRBJ1-3): DAMVIQNPRYQVTQFGKPVTLSCSQTLNHNVMYWYQQKSSQAPKLLFHYYDKDFNNEADTPDNFQSRRPNTSFCFLDIRSPGLGDTAMYLCATQDGDGLSGNTIYFGEGSWLTVV.

The chain links TRBV27 to TRBJ1-1; D ambiguous. This CDR3 contains 13 residues. Trimming pared 4 bases from V and 1 base from J, leaving 7 bases between. Germline V lookup: CDR1 MNHEY, CDR2 SMNVEV (reference sequence). As DNA, the CDR3 is TGTGCCAGCAGTTGGTATAAGAACACTGAAGCTTTCTTT. Its translation: CASSWYKNTEAFF.

The CDR3 loop is CASSSLTVYGYTF. Written as DNA, the CDR3 is TGTGCCAGCAGCTCCTTGACCGTCTATGGCTACACCTTC. The gene calls are TRBV5-4 and TRBJ1-2; D is ambiguous. The CDR3 has 13 residues. Between the trimmed V and J ends, which lost 3 bases and 4 bases, there was a span of 10 bases. CDR1 and CDR2 (germline): SGHNT, YYREEE (reference sequence). Full variable domain (rest looked up from reference TRBV5-4 and TRBJ1-2): ETGVTQSPTHLIKTRGQQVTLRCSSQSGHNTVSWYQQALGQGPQFIFQYYREEENGRGNFPPRFSGLQFPNYSSELNVNALELDDSALYLCASSSLTVYGYTFGSGTRLTVV.

V and J are TRBV7-9 and TRBJ1-6, with D unresolved. Trimming took 2 bases from V and 0 from J, leaving 8 bases between them. The CDR3 runs to 16 residues. Germline CDR1 SEHNR, CDR2 FQNEAQ (reference sequence). The CDR3 sequence: CASSLTANSYNSPLHF. The CDR3 coding sequence is TGTGCCAGCAGCTTAACCGCCAACTCCTATAATTCACCCCTCCACTTT.

This clone has a handful of counts. The chain has TRBV18 and TRBJ2-6; D gene ambiguous. This CDR3 is 16 amino acids long. V dropped 3 bases and J dropped 0 bases, with 9 bases sitting between them. Germline V gene lookup returns CDR1 KGHSH and CDR2 LQKENI. The CDR3 loop reads CASSPGFSSGANVLTF. The CDR3 bases are TGTGCCAGCTCACCCGGGTTCTCCTCTGGGGCCAACGTCCTGACTTTC.

The chain employs TRBV5-4 and TRBJ2-2; D might be TRBD1 (6 bases). The V gene's germline CDR1 is SGHNT and CDR2 YYREEE (reference sequence). Trimming removed 0 bases at V and 5 bases at J, with 11 bases between. The CDR3 spans 15 residues. The CDR3 spells CASSLDQGTTGELFF. CDR3 nucleotides: TGTGCCAGCAGCTTGGATCAGGGGACGACCGGGGAGCTGTTTTTT.

The chain employs TRBV6-1 and TRBJ2-1; a weak D match, TRBD1 (6 bases). Germline CDR1 MNHNS, CDR2 SASEGT. V dropped 2 bases and J dropped 5 bases, with 13 bases sitting between them. This CDR3 contains 15 residues. The CDR3: CASSEQQGSDNEQFF. In nucleotides, the CDR3 is TGTGCCAGCAGTGAACAACAGGGAAGTGACAATGAGCAGTTCTTC.